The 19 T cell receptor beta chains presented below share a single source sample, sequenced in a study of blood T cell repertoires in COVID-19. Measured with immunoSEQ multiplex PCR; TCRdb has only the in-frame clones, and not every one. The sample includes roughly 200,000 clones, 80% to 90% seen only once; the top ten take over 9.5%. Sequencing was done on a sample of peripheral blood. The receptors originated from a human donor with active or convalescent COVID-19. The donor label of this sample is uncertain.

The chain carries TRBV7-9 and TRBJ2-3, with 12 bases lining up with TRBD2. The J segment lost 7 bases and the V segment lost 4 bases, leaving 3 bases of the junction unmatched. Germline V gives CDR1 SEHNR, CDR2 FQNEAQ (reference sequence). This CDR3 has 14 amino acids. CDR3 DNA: TGTGCCAGCAGCTCTAGCGGGGGGGCGAATACGCAGTATTTT. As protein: CASSSSGGANTQYF.

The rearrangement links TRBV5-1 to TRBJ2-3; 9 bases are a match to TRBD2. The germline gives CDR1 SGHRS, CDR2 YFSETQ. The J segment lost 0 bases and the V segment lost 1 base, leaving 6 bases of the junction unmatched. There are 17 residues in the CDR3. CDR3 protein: CASSLKGGRVSTDTQYF. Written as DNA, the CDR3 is TGCGCCAGCAGCTTGAAGGGCGGGAGGGTTAGCACAGATACGCAGTATTTT.

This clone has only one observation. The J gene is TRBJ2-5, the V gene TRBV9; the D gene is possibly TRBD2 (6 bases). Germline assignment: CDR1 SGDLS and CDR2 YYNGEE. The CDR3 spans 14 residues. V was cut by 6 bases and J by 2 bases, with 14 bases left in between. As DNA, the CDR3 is TGTGCCAGCAATCGCCGGGACTCACAAGAGACCCAGTACTTC. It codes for CASNRRDSQETQYF.

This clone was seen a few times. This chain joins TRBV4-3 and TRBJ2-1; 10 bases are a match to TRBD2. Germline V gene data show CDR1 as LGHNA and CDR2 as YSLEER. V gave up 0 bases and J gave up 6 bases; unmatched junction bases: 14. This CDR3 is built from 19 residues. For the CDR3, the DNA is TGCGCCAGCAGCCAAGAGGTGGTAGCGGGGGGCCCCATCGGCAATGAGCAGTTCTTC. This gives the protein CASSQEVVAGGPIGNEQFF.

The CDR3 protein is CASSLGLDSDTQYF. CDR3 nucleotides: TGTGCCAGCAGCTTGGGACTAGATTCAGATACGCAGTATTTT. The chain combines TRBV5-4 with TRBJ2-3, with D possibly TRBD2 on 6 matching bases. Per the germline V gene, CDR1 is SGHNT and CDR2 is YYREEE (reference sequence). The CDR3 totals 14 residues. V lost 0 bases, J lost 4 bases, and 9 bases lay in between.

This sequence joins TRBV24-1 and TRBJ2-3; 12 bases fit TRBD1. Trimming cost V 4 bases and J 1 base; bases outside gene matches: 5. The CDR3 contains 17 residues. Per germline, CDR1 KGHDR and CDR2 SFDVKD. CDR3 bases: TGTGCCACCAGTGAGACCGGGACAGGGGGCCGCACAGATACGCAGTATTTT. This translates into CATSETGTGGRTDTQYF.

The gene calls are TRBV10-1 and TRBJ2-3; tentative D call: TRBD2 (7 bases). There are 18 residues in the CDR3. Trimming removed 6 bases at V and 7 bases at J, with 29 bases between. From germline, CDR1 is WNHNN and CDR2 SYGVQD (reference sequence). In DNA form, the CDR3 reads TGCGCCAGCAGGAGGAGACCCAAGGGAGGGACATCGGGTTATACGCAGTATTTT. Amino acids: CASRRRPKGGTSGYTQYF.

The CDR3 region is CASSTTGGAYGYTF. In DNA, the CDR3 is TGTGCCAGCAGCACCACAGGGGGCGCCTATGGCTACACCTTC. The chain employs TRBV7-8 and TRBJ1-2; 9 bases are a match to TRBD1. V shed 5 bases and J 4 bases; nucleotides not matched to a gene: 5. CDR1 is SGHVS, CDR2 FQNEAQ, per germline. CDR3 size: 14 residues. The full variable domain, rest sourced from reference TRBV7-8 and TRBJ1-2, is GAGVSQSPRYKVAKRGQDVALRCDPISGHVSLFWYQQALGQGPEFLTYFQNEAQLDKSGLPSDRFFAERPEGSVSTLKIQRTQQEDSAVYLCASSTTGGAYGYTFGSGTRLTVV.

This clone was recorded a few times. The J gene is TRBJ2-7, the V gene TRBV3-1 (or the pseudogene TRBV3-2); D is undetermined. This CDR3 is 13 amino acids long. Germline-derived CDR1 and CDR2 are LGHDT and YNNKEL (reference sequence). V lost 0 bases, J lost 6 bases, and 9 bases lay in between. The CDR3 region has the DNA TGTGCCAGCAGCCAAGATACTCCAGGCGAGCAGTACTTC. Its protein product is CASSQDTPGEQYF.

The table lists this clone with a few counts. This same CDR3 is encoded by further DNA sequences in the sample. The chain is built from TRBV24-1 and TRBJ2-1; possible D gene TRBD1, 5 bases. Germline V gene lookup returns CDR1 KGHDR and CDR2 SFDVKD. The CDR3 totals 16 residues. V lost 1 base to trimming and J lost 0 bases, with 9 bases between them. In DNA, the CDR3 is TGTGCCACCAGTGATTTCGGCAGGGCCTCCTACAATGAGCAGTTCTTC. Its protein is CATSDFGRASYNEQFF.

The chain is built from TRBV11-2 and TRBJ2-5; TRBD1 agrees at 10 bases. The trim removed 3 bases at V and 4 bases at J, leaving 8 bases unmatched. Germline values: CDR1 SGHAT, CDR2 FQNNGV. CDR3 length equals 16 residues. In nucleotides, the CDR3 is TGTGCCAGCAGCTTGGGCTCCCGGGACAGGGGAGAGACCCAGTACTTC. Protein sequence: CASSLGSRDRGETQYF.

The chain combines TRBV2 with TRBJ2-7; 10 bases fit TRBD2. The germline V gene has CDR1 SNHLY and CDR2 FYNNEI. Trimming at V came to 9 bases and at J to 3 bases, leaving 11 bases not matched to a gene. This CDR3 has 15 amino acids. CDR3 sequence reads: CASLSPGLAFYEQYF. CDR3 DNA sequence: TGTGCCAGTCTCTCCCCGGGACTAGCGTTCTACGAGCAGTACTTC.

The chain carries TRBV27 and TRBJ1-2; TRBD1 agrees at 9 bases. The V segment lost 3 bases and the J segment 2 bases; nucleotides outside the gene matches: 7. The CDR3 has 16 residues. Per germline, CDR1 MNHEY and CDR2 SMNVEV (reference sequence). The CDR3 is CASSFRTGAPNYGYTF. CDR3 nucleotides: TGTGCCAGCAGTTTTCGGACAGGGGCCCCAAACTATGGCTACACCTTC.

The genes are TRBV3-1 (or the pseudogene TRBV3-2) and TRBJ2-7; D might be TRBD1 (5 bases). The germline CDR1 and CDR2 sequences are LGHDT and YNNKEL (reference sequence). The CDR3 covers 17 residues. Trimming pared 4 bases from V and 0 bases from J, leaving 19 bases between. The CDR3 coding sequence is TGTGCCAGCAGCCCCAGTTTCAACAGGCTGAGCTCCTACGAGCAGTACTTC. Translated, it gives CASSPSFNRLSSYEQYF.

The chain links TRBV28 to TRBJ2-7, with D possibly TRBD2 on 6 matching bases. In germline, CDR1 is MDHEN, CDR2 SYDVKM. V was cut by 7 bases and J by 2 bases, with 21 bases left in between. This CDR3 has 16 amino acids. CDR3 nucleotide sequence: TGTGCCAGCACCCTCACCCTGGGACTCGCTACCTACGAGCAGTACTTC. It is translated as CASTLTLGLATYEQYF. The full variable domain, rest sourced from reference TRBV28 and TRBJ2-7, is DVKVTQSSRYLVKRTGEKVFLECVQDMDHENMFWYRQDPGLGLRLIYFSYDVKMKEKGDIPEGYSVSREKKERFSLILESASTNQTSMYLCASTLTLGLATYEQYFGPGTRLTVT.

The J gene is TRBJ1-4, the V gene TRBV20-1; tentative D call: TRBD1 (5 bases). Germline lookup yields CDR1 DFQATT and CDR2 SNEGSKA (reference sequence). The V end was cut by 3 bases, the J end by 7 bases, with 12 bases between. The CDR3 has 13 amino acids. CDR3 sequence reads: CSASRTKGEKLFF. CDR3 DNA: TGCAGTGCTAGTAGGACAAAGGGTGAAAAACTGTTTTTT.

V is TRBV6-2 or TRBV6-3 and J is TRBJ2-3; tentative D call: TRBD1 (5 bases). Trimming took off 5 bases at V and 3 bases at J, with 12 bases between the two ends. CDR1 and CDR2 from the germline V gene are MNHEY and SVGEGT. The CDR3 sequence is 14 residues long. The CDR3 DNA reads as TGTGCCAGCAGTCCCTGGACAAATACAGATACGCAGTATTTT. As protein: CASSPWTNTDTQYF.

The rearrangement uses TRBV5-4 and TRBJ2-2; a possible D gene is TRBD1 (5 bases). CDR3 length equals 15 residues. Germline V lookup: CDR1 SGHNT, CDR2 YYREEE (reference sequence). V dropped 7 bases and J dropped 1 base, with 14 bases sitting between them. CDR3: CASAFWGGNTGELFF. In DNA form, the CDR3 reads TGTGCCAGCGCTTTCTGGGGCGGGAACACCGGGGAGCTGTTTTTT. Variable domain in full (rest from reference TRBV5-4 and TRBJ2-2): ETGVTQSPTHLIKTRGQQVTLRCSSQSGHNTVSWYQQALGQGPQFIFQYYREEENGRGNFPPRFSGLQFPNYSSELNVNALELDDSALYLCASAFWGGNTGELFFGEGSRLTVL.

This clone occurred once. The CDR3 nucleotides read TGTGCCAGCAGTTTACCCCCCGGACAGGGAGGGACTGAAGCTTTCTTT. It yields the protein CASSLPPGQGGTEAFF. V usage is TRBV28 and J usage is TRBJ1-1; TRBD1 matches 8 bases. This CDR3 spans 16 amino acids. V dropped 2 bases and J dropped 5; count of bases not matched to a gene: 10. Germline CDR1 is MDHEN and CDR2 is SYDVKM.